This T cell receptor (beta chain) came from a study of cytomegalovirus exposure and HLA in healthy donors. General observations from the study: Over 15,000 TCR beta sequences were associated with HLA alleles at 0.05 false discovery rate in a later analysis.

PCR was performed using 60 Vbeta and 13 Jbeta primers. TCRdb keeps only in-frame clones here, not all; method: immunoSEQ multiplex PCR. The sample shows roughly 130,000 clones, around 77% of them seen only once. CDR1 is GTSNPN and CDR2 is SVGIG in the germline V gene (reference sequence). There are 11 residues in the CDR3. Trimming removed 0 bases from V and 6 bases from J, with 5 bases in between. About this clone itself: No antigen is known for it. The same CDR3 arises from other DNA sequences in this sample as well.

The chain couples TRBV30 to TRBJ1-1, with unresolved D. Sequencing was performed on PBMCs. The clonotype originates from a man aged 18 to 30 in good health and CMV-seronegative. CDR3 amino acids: CAWSVLAEAFF. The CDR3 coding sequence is TGTGCCTGGAGTGTACTGGCTGAAGCTTTCTTT. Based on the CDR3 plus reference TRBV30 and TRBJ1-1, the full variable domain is SQTIHQWPATLVQPVGSPLSLECTVEGTSNPNLYWYRQAAGRGLQLLFYSVGIGQISSEVPQNLSASRPQDRQFILSSKKLLLSDSGFYLCAWSVLAEAFFGQGTRLTVV.